This entry features one T cell receptor (beta chain) sequence. Its antigen is as yet unknown. This sample was taken from a study of T cell responses to AZD1222 COVID-19 vaccine. The study, taken as a whole, reports: There were repertoire samples only from the period after the peak T cell response. Vaccination with two AZD1222 doses was followed by a rise in Spike-specific TCR breadth and depth. Most donors were white British and more were female, and clonal diversity was possibly underestimated.

Assay used: immunoSEQ multiplex PCR; TCRdb lists only in-frame clones, some missing. Among approximately 140,000 clones listed, roughly 90% were seen once. V lost 4 bases to trimming and J lost 8 bases, with 9 bases between them. The CDR3 has 13 residues. In germline, CDR1 is SNHLY, CDR2 FYNNEI. The TCR comes from an adult who received the AZD1222 COVID-19 vaccine. The sample in question was peripheral blood, obtained 28 days after the second AZD1222 dose. The V and J genes are TRBV2 and TRBJ1-6, with D uncertain. Here the CDR3 reads CASSVGVHSPLHF. CDR3 DNA: TGTGCCAGCAGTGTGGGTGTCCATTCACCCCTCCACTTT.